The clone carrying this T cell receptor beta chain has more than one count but fewer than ten. The sample is drawn from a study of radiotherapy plus CTLA-4 blockade in lung cancer. This table comes from immunoSEQ multiplex PCR, and its TCRdb copy is limited to in-frame clones, with some not included. The sample includes around 82,000 clones, around 79% of them seen just once. The CDR3 length is 15 residues. V lost 3 bases, J lost 1 base, and 6 bases stayed unmatched. CDR1 and CDR2 (germline): LGHNA, YSLEER. The chain links TRBV4-3 to TRBJ2-7; TRBD1 aligns across 7 bases. The receptor's source is a human donor with non-small cell lung cancer whose response to radiotherapy plus ipilimumab could not be evaluated. Some clones in this sample may be carry-over from other donors' samples. The source was peripheral blood, collected from a patient treated with radiotherapy plus ipilimumab. The CDR3 reads CASSHLRDSSYEQYF. CDR3 bases: TGCGCCAGCAGCCATCTACGGGACAGTTCCTACGAGCAGTACTTC.